The rows below give T cell receptor beta chains drawn from one sample of a study of response to subunit inactivated influenza vaccine. MiXCR, run by TCRdb on the RT-PCR reads, gives a single entry per CDR3 protein. The sample consists of about 190,000 distinct CDR3 sequences, around 14% of them appearing once. The source was CD8+ T cells sorted from PBMCs, collected more than 4 days after vaccination. The receptor source for this set is a man between 50 and 59 years old who received an inactivated influenza vaccine. Both conserved end residues are trimmed from each CDR3. The order of the fields is CDR3 length, J gene, V gene, CDR3 protein.

>13|TRBJ2-1|TRBV2
AERHWDSGYNEQF
>13|TRBJ2-4|TRBV28
ASSSNLLAKNIQY
>13|TRBJ2-1|TRBV11-2
ASSLVSGGWVEQF
>9|TRBJ1-4|TRBV6-6
ASKVNEKLF
>12|TRBJ2-7|TRBV27
ASSLVGGIYEQY
>10|TRBJ2-1|TRBV7-9
ATRDYYNEQF
>12|TRBJ2-2|TRBV6-5
ASSYVGTTGELF
>11|TRBJ2-2|TRBV7-8
ASSSVGAGELF
>12|TRBJ2-3|TRBV20-1
SATEFGGEDTQY
>12|TRBJ1-1|TRBV10-3
AITPSAGNNEAF
>15|TRBJ2-6|TRBV6-5
ASSSGEVLSGANVLT
>12|TRBJ1-2|TRBV4-3
ASSQGRFDYGYT
>12|TRBJ2-1|TRBV7-9
ASSWSSGDEEQF
>12|TRBJ2-1|TRBV2
ATSRGQGAHEQF
>14|TRBJ2-3|TRBV2
ASSAGTSIRSDTQY
>13|TRBJ1-4|TRBV4-2
ASSPYGGMGEKLF
>11|TRBJ2-7|TRBV29-1
SVGGGLKYEQY
>13|TRBJ2-3|TRBV4-3
ASSQDPGAGDTQY
>13|TRBJ2-1|TRBV10-3
AISESASGGNEQF
>11|TRBJ2-5|TRBV12-3/TRBV12-4
ASSPHALETQY
>15|TRBJ2-4|TRBV20-1
SASSWPEATGLDIQY
>12|TRBJ2-1|TRBV3-1
ASSPWAGGYEQF
>13|TRBJ2-5|TRBV12-3/TRBV12-4
ASSSDDRVQETQY
>9|TRBJ1-5|TRBV28
ASSLRDREH
>12|TRBJ1-1|TRBV5-1
ASSDSIMNTEAF
>9|TRBJ1-1|TRBV20-1
TRWGNTEAF
>13|TRBJ1-5|TRBV6-1
ASSESLGATQPQH